These 23 T cell receptor beta chains were sequenced from one sample in a study of T cells after yellow fever vaccination. Each CDR3 protein is one row after TCRdb ran MiXCR on the 5' RACE reads. The sample includes under 80,000 distinct CDR3 sequences, around 7.4% seen only once; the top ten take about 38%. This material consisted of CD8+ T cells sorted from PBMCs, taken 15 days after the yellow fever booster vaccination. Receptors were obtained from a man aged 30 to 45 who received the YFV17D yellow fever vaccine.

This clonotype has a count of ten or more. CDR3 in DNA: TGCAGCGGCCTGACAACCTCGCGGGAGCAGTACTTC. It codes for CSGLTTSREQYF. The chain links TRBV29-1 to TRBJ2-7; D ambiguous. Germline CDR1 reads SQVTM; CDR2 reads ANQGSEA. The CDR3 consists of 12 residues. Trimming removed 7 bases from V and 7 bases from J, with 17 bases in between.

This clonotype was counted many times. J is TRBJ2-7 and V is TRBV6-5, with TRBD2 matching 14 bases. Germline V gene sequence: CDR1 MNHEY, CDR2 SVGAGI. V shed 2 bases and J 4 bases; nucleotides not matched to a gene: 7. CDR3 length: 17 residues. Here the CDR3 DNA reads TGTGCCAGCAGTTACACCTCCGGGACTAGCGGGAGATACGAGCAGTACTTC. Translated: CASSYTSGTSGRYEQYF.

The chain combines TRBV10-3 with TRBJ1-5, with 7 bases matching TRBD1. Germline V gene lookup returns CDR1 ENHRY and CDR2 SYGVKD. Unmatched junction bases numbered 4, after V lost 3 bases and J lost 2 bases. This CDR3 has 15 residues. The CDR3 DNA reads as TGTGCCATCAGTGAACAAGACAGGGGCAATCAGCCCCAGCATTTT. It codes for CAISEQDRGNQPQHF.

There are a few counts of this clonotype. The V gene is TRBV5-4, the J gene TRBJ2-3; tentatively, D is TRBD2 (5 bases). The V end was cut by 0 bases, the J end by 1 base, with 12 bases between. Germline V gene data show CDR1 as SGHNT and CDR2 as YYREEE (reference sequence). CDR3 length: 16 amino acids. The CDR3, as DNA: TGTGCCAGCAGCTTGGAAGGCACCGGGGGCACAGATACGCAGTATTTT. This sequence encodes CASSLEGTGGTDTQYF.

This clonotype has ten or more counts. The chain has TRBV9 and TRBJ1-1, with D maybe TRBD1 (5 bases). The length of the CDR3 is 16 residues. Trimming removed 0 bases from V and 1 base from J, with 13 bases in between. CDR1 SGDLS and CDR2 YYNGEE come from the germline V gene. Written as DNA, the CDR3 is TGTGCCAGCAGCGTAGGGGGGGACCTGCCGAACACTGAAGCTTTCTTT. Protein product: CASSVGGDLPNTEAFF.

V is TRBV2 and J is TRBJ2-7, with 7 bases that match TRBD2. Looked up from germline, CDR1 is SNHLY and CDR2 is FYNNEI. CDR3 length: 12 amino acids. V lost 5 bases and J lost 6; bases outside the gene matches: 4. The CDR3 DNA follows: TGTGCCAGCAGTCATCCGGGAGGCGAGCAGTACTTC. Amino acid sequence: CASSHPGGEQYF.

This clonotype was seen ten or more times. The rearrangement uses TRBV20-1 and TRBJ2-1; TRBD2 matches at 8 bases. The CDR3 is made up of 18 amino acids. V shed 3 bases and J 0 bases; nucleotides not matched to a gene: 13. Germline V gene lookup returns CDR1 DFQATT and CDR2 SNEGSKA (reference sequence). The chain's CDR3 is CSASRLATRWGSYNEQFF. In DNA form, the CDR3 reads TGCAGTGCTAGTAGACTAGCGACCCGGTGGGGCTCCTACAATGAGCAGTTCTTC.

The chain links TRBV28 to TRBJ2-7, with TRBD1 matching 9 bases. V trimming: 10 bases; J trimming: 1 base; junction bases outside the gene matches: 5. Germline V gives CDR1 MDHEN, CDR2 SYDVKM. The CDR3 totals 13 residues. As DNA, the CDR3 is TGTGCCACCCGGGGGACAGGGTCCTACGAGCAGTACTTC. This gives the protein CATRGTGSYEQYF.

The J gene is TRBJ2-3, the V gene TRBV25-1; D unresolved. Per germline, CDR1 MGHDK and CDR2 SYGVNS. This CDR3 is 14 amino acids long. The ends were cut back, 1 base at V and 2 bases at J, with 7 bases in the middle. CDR3 nucleotide sequence: TGTGCCAGCAGTGAATTTCGGGTCACAGATACGCAGTATTTT. It encodes CASSEFRVTDTQYF.

This clonotype was seen at least ten times. The genes are TRBV7-8 and TRBJ1-5; the D gene is possibly TRBD1 (5 bases). The V gene's germline CDR1 is SGHVS and CDR2 FQNEAQ. This CDR3 contains 13 residues. Trimming took off 3 bases at V and 6 bases at J, with 9 bases between the two ends. CDR3 residues: CASSFDSPQPQHF. CDR3 DNA: TGTGCCAGCAGCTTCGACAGTCCTCAGCCCCAGCATTTT. The entire variable domain, with the rest obtained from reference TRBV7-8 and TRBJ1-5, is as follows: GAGVSQSPRYKVAKRGQDVALRCDPISGHVSLFWYQQALGQGPEFLTYFQNEAQLDKSGLPSDRFFAERPEGSVSTLKIQRTQQEDSAVYLCASSFDSPQPQHFGDGTRLSIL.

This clonotype was found many times. This chain uses TRBV7-9 with TRBJ2-4; the D is unclear. The CDR3 loop spans 14 amino acids. The germline V and J ends were trimmed by 3 bases and 7 bases, with 13 bases remaining between them. From germline, CDR1 is SEHNR and CDR2 FQNEAQ (reference sequence). This CDR3 is CASSFGQMENIQYF. The DNA of the CDR3 is TGTGCCAGCAGCTTTGGGCAGATGGAGAACATTCAGTACTTC.

Concerning this clonotype: This may stem from a read error, because a much larger clone lies one nucleotide away. This chain links TRBV15 with TRBJ2-1; no firm D call. Trimming left V 2 bases short and J 6 bases short, with 11 bases between. Germline CDR1 and CDR2: LNHNV and YYDKDF (reference sequence). CDR3 length: 14 residues. CDR3 nucleotides: TGTGCCACCAGCAGACAACAGATAGGCAATGAGCAGTTCTTC. Protein: CATSRQQIGNEQFF. The full variable domain, completed using reference TRBV15 and TRBJ2-1, is DAMVIQNPRYQVTQFGKPVTLSCSQTLNHNVMYWYQQKSSQAPKLLFHYYDKDFNNEADTPDNFQSRRPNTSFCFLDIRSPGLGDTAMYLCATSRQQIGNEQFFGPGTRLTVL.

Of note for this clonotype: This clone may be a read error of a much larger clone one base away. The chain uses TRBV14 and TRBJ2-4, with D unresolved. V shed 1 base and J shed 5 bases, with 12 bases lying between them. This CDR3 has 15 residues. Germline values: CDR1 SGHDN, CDR2 FVKESK. The CDR3 region is CASSQGAEAQNIQYF. The CDR3 bases are TGTGCCAGCAGCCAAGGAGCAGAGGCCCAAAACATTCAGTACTTC. The complete variable domain, with remaining parts taken from reference TRBV14 and TRBJ2-4, reads EAGVTQFPSHSVIEKGQTVTLRCDPISGHDNLYWYRRVMGKEIKFLLHFVKESKQDESGMPNNRFLAERTGGTYSTLKVQPAELEDSGVYFCASSQGAEAQNIQYFGAGTRLSVL.

A few counts support this clonotype. CDR3 sequence (DNA): TGCAGTGCTGACAGCCTTACCACCTACGAGCAGTACTTC. This sequence encodes CSADSLTTYEQYF. V usage is TRBV20-1 and J usage is TRBJ2-7; TRBD1 is a possible D gene (5 bases). Trimming removed 5 bases from V and 2 bases from J, with 13 bases in between. Germline V gives CDR1 DFQATT, CDR2 SNEGSKA (reference sequence). The CDR3 consists of 13 residues.

In its sample, this clonotype was seen many times. The V gene is TRBV29-1, the J gene TRBJ2-7, with TRBD2 as a possible D gene (6 bases). CDR3 length: 13 residues. From germline, CDR1 is SQVTM and CDR2 ANQGSEA. Trimming pared 4 bases from V and 1 base from J, leaving 11 bases between. CDR3 nucleotides: TGCAGCGTTGCTCGGGAGTCTTCCTACGAGCAGTACTTC. Its protein product is CSVARESSYEQYF.

This clonotype has ten or more counts. The J gene is TRBJ2-5, the V gene TRBV4-3; D remains unclear. The CDR3 length is 16 residues. Trimming stripped 4 bases from V and 7 bases from J, with 22 bases between. CDR1 is LGHNA, CDR2 YSLEER, per germline. The CDR3 loop is CASSPSLGREEVTQYF. In DNA form, the CDR3 reads TGCGCCAGCAGCCCCTCGCTAGGAAGGGAAGAAGTGACCCAGTACTTC.

This clonotype has at least ten counts. The chain is built from TRBV5-1 and TRBJ2-3; no clear D gene. CDR3 size: 13 residues. Trimming shortened V by 0 bases and J by 2 bases, and 4 bases separated the two germline ends. Germline V gene lookup returns CDR1 SGHRS and CDR2 YFSETQ. The CDR3 DNA follows: TGCGCCAGCAGCTTGGCAGCCACAGATACGCAGTATTTT. It translates to CASSLAATDTQYF.

This clonotype was seen many times. The rearrangement joins TRBV11-2 to TRBJ2-2, with D maybe TRBD2 (7 bases). The CDR3 consists of 18 residues. V lost 6 bases to trimming and J lost 4 bases, with 24 bases between them. Germline V gives CDR1 SGHAT, CDR2 FQNNGV. CDR3 sequence: CASRHSHRAGEGTGELFF. CDR3 DNA sequence: TGTGCCAGCAGACACTCGCACAGGGCGGGAGAAGGCACCGGGGAGCTGTTTTTT.

This clonotype has ten or more counts. The chain carries TRBV4-3 and TRBJ2-1, with a possible D match to TRBD1 (6 bases). Germline lookup yields CDR1 LGHNA and CDR2 YSLEER. CDR3 size: 12 residues. Deletions cut 1 base from V and 8 bases from J, with 6 bases between. DNA for the CDR3: TGCGCCAGCAGCCAAGGGGGGCATGAGCAGTTCTTC. Protein product: CASSQGGHEQFF.

The chain has TRBV5-4 and TRBJ2-7; 7 bases fit TRBD1. Germline values: CDR1 SGHNT, CDR2 YYREEE (reference sequence). The CDR3 spans 15 residues. The V gene end was trimmed by 4 bases and the J gene end by 0 bases; junction bases not matched to a gene: 7. The CDR3 sequence: CASSPPGQSSYEQYF. The CDR3 DNA sequence: TGTGCCAGCAGCCCCCCGGGACAGAGCTCCTACGAGCAGTACTTC.

In this sample, this clonotype turned up many times. V and J are TRBV10-3 and TRBJ2-7; D ambiguous. Trimming pared 6 bases from V and 7 bases from J, leaving 13 bases between. This CDR3 spans 12 amino acids. From germline, CDR1 is ENHRY and CDR2 SYGVKD. CDR3 sequence reads: CAIRTSTLEQYF. In DNA, the CDR3 is TGTGCCATCAGAACCTCGACACTAGAGCAGTACTTC.

This clonotype was observed once. The rearrangement links TRBV4-2 to TRBJ2-1; 13 bases map to TRBD2. The CDR3 is 18 residues long. Germline-derived CDR1 and CDR2 are LGHNA and YNFKEQ. J lost 0 bases, V lost 0 bases, and 2 bases had no gene match. The CDR3 DNA is TGTGCCAGCAGCCAAGAGGGACTAGCGGGGAGCTCCTACAATGAGCAGTTCTTC. The encoded protein is CASSQEGLAGSSYNEQFF.

This clonotype was seen repeatedly, ten times or more. This chain's CDR3 is CSAREVAGYNEQFF. In nucleotides, the CDR3 is TGCAGTGCTAGGGAGGTAGCGGGGTACAATGAGCAGTTCTTC. This chain connects TRBV20-1 to TRBJ2-1; TRBD2 matches at 8 bases. There are 14 residues in the CDR3. The germline CDR1 and CDR2 sequences are DFQATT and SNEGSKA (reference sequence). The ends lost 3 bases at V and 4 bases at J; junction bases unmatched: 5.